This T cell receptor (beta chain) was identified in a study of control samples from healthy donors and cancer patients. The V gene's germline CDR1 is SEHNR and CDR2 FQNEAQ (reference sequence). This CDR3 comprises 13 residues. V was shortened by 4 bases and J by 2 bases, with 9 bases between the two germline ends. This clone was detected a few times. TCRdb's copy holds only in-frame clones and misses some; the assay was immunoSEQ multiplex PCR. Among nearly 200,000 clones listed, approximately 91% were seen once. Sequencing was carried out using blood. This TCR derives from a man aged 25-45 years in good health. V and J are TRBV7-9 and TRBJ2-7; D is uncertain. CDR3 amino acids: CASSSTPTYEQYF. CDR3 sequence (DNA): TGTGCCAGCAGCTCTACACCGACCTACGAGCAGTACTTC.